Listed below are T cell receptor beta chains from one sample, sequenced in a study of regulatory T cells in long-lasting Graves disease. TCRdb re-called the multiplex PCR reads with MiXCR, one entry per CDR3 protein. The sample has about 440,000 distinct CDR3 sequences, approximately 16% seen once; the top ten hold around 10%. Another study also made use of these data, one on T cells in Graves' hyperthyroidism and ophthalmopathy.

Sequenced here: peripheral blood mononuclear cells (PBMCs), sampled at new diagnosis, from a patient treated with antithyroid drugs. These receptors were obtained from a woman in her 30s with Graves disease. CDR3s include the opening cysteine and the closing phenylalanine or tryptophan. Fields, in order: clone size, V gene, D gene, J gene, CDR3 protein, CDR3 DNA. D genes are given only for firm matches. Clone size is shown for a subset of rows, as once, few, many or a class of expanded clone.

clone size: few; V gene: TRBV5-6; D gene: .; J gene: TRBJ1-1; CDR3 protein: CASSPYNTEAFF; CDR3 DNA: TGTGCCAGCAGCCCTTACAACACTGAAGCTTTCTTT
clone size: many; V gene: TRBV7-2; D gene: TRBD1; J gene: TRBJ1-2; CDR3 protein: CASSSRPGTGEGYTF; CDR3 DNA: TGTGCCAGCAGCTCCCGGCCCGGGACAGGGGAAGGCTACACCTTC
clone size: many; V gene: TRBV5-1; D gene: TRBD2; J gene: TRBJ2-1; CDR3 protein: CASSRGSSGNGEQFF; CDR3 DNA: TGCGCCAGCAGCCGGGGGAGTAGCGGGAATGGTGAGCAGTTCTTC
clone size: many; V gene: TRBV2; D gene: .; J gene: TRBJ2-2; CDR3 protein: CASTQRENTGELFF; CDR3 DNA: TGTGCCAGCACTCAAAGGGAGAACACCGGGGAGCTGTTTTTT
clone size: many; V gene: TRBV5-1; D gene: TRBD2; J gene: TRBJ2-1; CDR3 protein: CASSYGLAVFYNEQFF; CDR3 DNA: TGCGCCAGCAGCTACGGACTAGCGGTTTTCTACAATGAGCAGTTCTTC
clone size: many; V gene: TRBV3-1; D gene: TRBD2; J gene: TRBJ2-5; CDR3 protein: CASSPGTSGKETQYF; CDR3 DNA: TGTGCCAGCAGCCCGGGGACTAGCGGTAAAGAGACCCAGTACTTC
clone size: many; V gene: TRBV28; D gene: .; J gene: TRBJ1-1; CDR3 protein: CASSSKAENTEAFF; CDR3 DNA: TGTGCCAGCAGTTCTAAGGCGGAGAACACTGAAGCTTTCTTT
clone size: many; V gene: TRBV18; D gene: .; J gene: TRBJ2-7; CDR3 protein: CASSRPEGPGGEQYF; CDR3 DNA: TGTGCCAGCTCACGCCCCGAGGGACCCGGAGGGGAGCAGTACTTC
clone size: .; V gene: TRBV20-1; D gene: TRBD2; J gene: TRBJ2-1; CDR3 protein: CSARSSGSPYDEQFF; CDR3 DNA: TGCAGTGCTAGAAGTAGCGGGAGTCCCTACGATGAGCAGTTCTTC
clone size: many; V gene: TRBV11-1; D gene: TRBD1; J gene: TRBJ2-7; CDR3 protein: CASSAGQGAYEQYF; CDR3 DNA: TGTGCCAGCAGCGCGGGACAGGGGGCCTACGAGCAGTACTTC
clone size: .; V gene: TRBV24-1; D gene: .; J gene: TRBJ2-1; CDR3 protein: CATGAGAYNEQFF; CDR3 DNA: TGTGCCACCGGGGCCGGGGCTTACAATGAGCAGTTCTTC
clone size: .; V gene: TRBV6-5; D gene: TRBD2; J gene: TRBJ2-1; CDR3 protein: CASSYSSGILSYNEQFF; CDR3 DNA: TGTGCCAGCAGTTACTCTAGCGGGATACTCTCCTACAATGAGCAGTTCTTC
clone size: .; V gene: TRBV28; D gene: TRBD1; J gene: TRBJ2-7; CDR3 protein: CASRRQGFPYEQYF; CDR3 DNA: TGTGCCAGCCGCCGACAGGGGTTTCCCTACGAGCAGTACTTC
clone size: many; V gene: TRBV6-5; D gene: .; J gene: TRBJ2-7; CDR3 protein: CASSYSRDLEKSYEQYF; CDR3 DNA: TGTGCCAGCAGTTACTCCAGGGACTTAGAAAAATCCTACGAGCAGTACTTC
clone size: .; V gene: TRBV7-9; D gene: .; J gene: TRBJ2-7; CDR3 protein: CASGRGQYEQYF; CDR3 DNA: TGTGCCAGCGGGAGGGGGCAGTACGAGCAGTACTTC
clone size: few; V gene: TRBV20-1; D gene: .; J gene: TRBJ2-5; CDR3 protein: CSAATTAQETQYF; CDR3 DNA: TGCAGTGCGGCGACGACAGCGCAAGAGACCCAGTACTTC
clone size: many; V gene: TRBV6-1; D gene: .; J gene: TRBJ1-5; CDR3 protein: CASSEKEEGNQPQHF; CDR3 DNA: TGTGCCAGCAGTGAAAAGGAGGAGGGCAATCAGCCCCAGCATTTT
clone size: .; V gene: TRBV19; D gene: .; J gene: TRBJ2-1; CDR3 protein: CASSASSSYNEQFF; CDR3 DNA: TGTGCCAGTTCGGCGTCCAGCTCCTACAATGAGCAGTTCTTC
clone size: few; V gene: TRBV28; D gene: .; J gene: TRBJ2-5; CDR3 protein: CATTKQGTETQYF; CDR3 DNA: TGTGCCACTACGAAACAGGGTACAGAGACCCAGTACTTC
clone size: many; V gene: TRBV10-3; D gene: .; J gene: TRBJ2-7; CDR3 protein: CAISEDSYEQYF; CDR3 DNA: TGTGCCATCAGTGAGGACTCCTACGAGCAGTACTTC
clone size: few; V gene: TRBV4-1; D gene: .; J gene: TRBJ2-3; CDR3 protein: CASSQSPGSTDTQYF; CDR3 DNA: TGCGCCAGCAGCCAGTCCCCGGGGAGTACAGATACGCAGTATTTT
clone size: many; V gene: TRBV3-1; D gene: TRBD1; J gene: TRBJ1-1; CDR3 protein: CASSHRDRYGEAFF; CDR3 DNA: TGTGCCAGCAGCCACCGGGACAGGTACGGTGAAGCTTTCTTT
clone size: many; V gene: TRBV4-1; D gene: .; J gene: TRBJ1-1; CDR3 protein: CASSQDPRPTEAFF; CDR3 DNA: TGCGCCAGCAGCCAAGATCCCCGGCCCACTGAAGCTTTCTTT
clone size: many; V gene: TRBV20-1; D gene: .; J gene: TRBJ2-3; CDR3 protein: CSAIPGTDAQDTQYF; CDR3 DNA: TGCAGTGCCATTCCCGGGACCGACGCACAAGATACGCAGTATTTT
clone size: .; V gene: TRBV4-1; D gene: TRBD2; J gene: TRBJ2-2; CDR3 protein: CASSQVAGGQTGELFF; CDR3 DNA: TGCGCCAGCAGCCAAGTGGCGGGAGGGCAGACCGGGGAGCTGTTTTTT
clone size: many; V gene: TRBV19; D gene: .; J gene: TRBJ2-3; CDR3 protein: CASLEFYTDTQYF; CDR3 DNA: TGTGCCAGTCTCGAATTTTACACAGATACGCAGTATTTT
clone size: few; V gene: TRBV20-1; D gene: .; J gene: TRBJ2-7; CDR3 protein: CSARVPPGTTYEQYF; CDR3 DNA: TGCAGTGCTAGAGTCCCCCCAGGGACCACCTACGAGCAGTACTTC
clone size: many; V gene: TRBV20-1; D gene: .; J gene: TRBJ1-5; CDR3 protein: CSARVPRINQPQHF; CDR3 DNA: TGCAGTGCTAGGGTTCCGAGAATAAATCAGCCCCAGCATTTT
clone size: many; V gene: TRBV20-1; D gene: .; J gene: TRBJ1-6; CDR3 protein: CSALVSKKFTLHF; CDR3 DNA: TGCAGTGCCCTAGTGTCTAAAAAATTCACCCTCCACTTT
clone size: many; V gene: TRBV10-3; D gene: .; J gene: TRBJ1-1; CDR3 protein: CAISESMKGGLAFF; CDR3 DNA: TGTGCCATCAGTGAGTCGATGAAAGGGGGGTTGGCTTTCTTT
clone size: .; V gene: TRBV28; D gene: TRBD1; J gene: TRBJ1-1; CDR3 protein: CASSLSQGGGTEAFF; CDR3 DNA: TGTGCCAGCAGTTTATCCCAGGGGGGTGGTACTGAAGCTTTCTTT
clone size: many; V gene: TRBV28; D gene: TRBD1; J gene: TRBJ1-5; CDR3 protein: CASSLGGRRGPIYSNQPQHF; CDR3 DNA: TGTGCCAGCAGTCTCGGGGGTCGAAGGGGGCCCATCTATAGCAATCAGCCCCAGCATTTT
clone size: many; V gene: TRBV28; D gene: .; J gene: TRBJ2-1; CDR3 protein: CASKEVVSWSEQFF; CDR3 DNA: TGTGCCAGCAAAGAGGTAGTTTCTTGGAGTGAGCAGTTCTTC
clone size: few; V gene: TRBV6-2/TRBV6-3; D gene: .; J gene: TRBJ2-1; CDR3 protein: CASSPGLPSPYNEQFF; CDR3 DNA: TGTGCCAGCAGTCCTGGGCTGCCTTCCCCCTACAATGAGCAGTTCTTC
clone size: many; V gene: TRBV7-9; D gene: .; J gene: TRBJ1-2; CDR3 protein: CASSSKEGGYTF; CDR3 DNA: TGTGCCAGCAGCTCGAAGGAAGGGGGCTACACCTTC
clone size: .; V gene: TRBV19; D gene: TRBD1; J gene: TRBJ2-5; CDR3 protein: CASSMGTGGRETQYF; CDR3 DNA: TGTGCCAGTAGTATGGGGACAGGGGGCCGGGAGACCCAGTACTTC
clone size: many; V gene: TRBV11-2; D gene: TRBD2; J gene: TRBJ2-7; CDR3 protein: CASSSTSGGGYEQYF; CDR3 DNA: TGTGCCAGCAGCTCGACTAGCGGTGGTGGGTACGAGCAGTACTTC
clone size: many; V gene: TRBV6-1; D gene: .; J gene: TRBJ2-7; CDR3 protein: CASRDIPYEQYF; CDR3 DNA: TGTGCCAGCCGGGACATCCCCTACGAGCAGTACTTC
clone size: many; V gene: TRBV20-1; D gene: .; J gene: TRBJ1-1; CDR3 protein: CSAIRGGLDTEAFF; CDR3 DNA: TGCAGTGCTATCAGGGGAGGTTTGGACACTGAAGCTTTCTTT
clone size: .; V gene: TRBV10-3; D gene: TRBD2; J gene: TRBJ2-1; CDR3 protein: CAISTRTSGSHNEQFF; CDR3 DNA: TGTGCCATCTCCACTCGGACTAGCGGGAGCCACAATGAGCAGTTCTTC
clone size: many; V gene: TRBV12-3/TRBV12-4; D gene: TRBD2; J gene: TRBJ2-3; CDR3 protein: CASSPSGVTDTQYF; CDR3 DNA: TGTGCCAGCTCCCCAAGCGGGGTCACAGATACGCAGTATTTT
clone size: many; V gene: TRBV12-3/TRBV12-4; D gene: .; J gene: TRBJ2-2; CDR3 protein: CASSSGLTTGELFF; CDR3 DNA: TGTGCCAGCAGCTCGGGGCTAACCACCGGGGAGCTGTTTTTT
clone size: many; V gene: TRBV6-1; D gene: TRBD2; J gene: TRBJ2-1; CDR3 protein: CASSTGLDNEQFF; CDR3 DNA: TGTGCCAGCAGTACAGGACTAGACAATGAGCAGTTCTTC
clone size: many; V gene: TRBV20-1; D gene: .; J gene: TRBJ2-5; CDR3 protein: CSASSGASGQETQYF; CDR3 DNA: TGCAGTGCTAGTTCGGGGGCTAGCGGACAAGAGACCCAGTACTTC
clone size: many; V gene: TRBV6-2/TRBV6-3; D gene: TRBD2; J gene: TRBJ2-5; CDR3 protein: CASSLTSDQETQYF; CDR3 DNA: TGTGCCAGCAGTTTAACTAGCGACCAAGAGACCCAGTACTTC
clone size: few; V gene: TRBV11-2; D gene: TRBD2; J gene: TRBJ2-5; CDR3 protein: CASSFGGLADQETQYF; CDR3 DNA: TGTGCCAGCAGCTTTGGGGGACTAGCGGACCAAGAGACCCAGTACTTC
clone size: many; V gene: TRBV3-1; D gene: TRBD2; J gene: TRBJ2-1; CDR3 protein: CASSQVGAGDEQFF; CDR3 DNA: TGTGCCAGCAGCCAAGTAGGAGCGGGAGATGAGCAGTTCTTC
clone size: many; V gene: TRBV29-1; D gene: .; J gene: TRBJ1-2; CDR3 protein: CSVERSQNYGYTF; CDR3 DNA: TGCAGCGTTGAACGTTCCCAGAACTATGGCTACACCTTC
clone size: .; V gene: TRBV6-2/TRBV6-3; D gene: TRBD2; J gene: TRBJ2-7; CDR3 protein: CASNRLAGEGEQYF; CDR3 DNA: TGTGCCAGCAACCGACTAGCGGGAGAGGGCGAGCAGTACTTC
clone size: .; V gene: TRBV6-5; D gene: .; J gene: TRBJ2-4; CDR3 protein: CASSYSKRQGWIQYF; CDR3 DNA: TGTGCCAGCAGTTACTCGAAGCGGCAGGGCTGGATTCAGTACTTC
clone size: many; V gene: TRBV28; D gene: TRBD1; J gene: TRBJ2-7; CDR3 protein: CASTIDRELYEQYF; CDR3 DNA: TGTGCCAGCACCATCGACAGGGAACTCTACGAGCAGTACTTC
clone size: .; V gene: TRBV7-9; D gene: .; J gene: TRBJ2-2; CDR3 protein: CASSRLGGAAGELFF; CDR3 DNA: TGTGCCAGCAGCCGCTTGGGTGGAGCGGCCGGGGAGCTGTTTTTT